The source of this TCR beta chain is a study of blood T cell repertoires in COVID-19. In the study overall: The study drew acute and convalescent COVID-19 samples from the United States, Italy and Spain. Sources were T cells, B-cell-depleted T cells, or PBMCs; the material itself was cDNA or gDNA.

V dropped 0 bases and J dropped 7 bases, with 13 bases sitting between them. Germline-derived CDR1 and CDR2 are SGHRS and YFSETQ. The CDR3 sequence is 14 residues long. Authors' analysis steps: It was from reference gene primer amplification that nucleated cell counts were estimated. Profiled with immunoSEQ multiplex PCR; TCRdb holds only in-frame clones, not every one. V and J calls and clone size are as listed in that table; D and trimming were resolved from the DNA. The profile shows about 170,000 clones, about 91% of them singletons. The sequenced sample was peripheral blood. This sequence joins TRBV5-1 and TRBJ1-2, with D perhaps matching TRBD1 (6 bases). The clonotype originates from a woman between 50 and 59 years old with acute or convalescent COVID-19. In nucleotides, the CDR3 is TGCGCCAGCAGCTTGGCCGTGGGGGCAGGTGGCTACACCTTC. This codes for CASSLAVGAGGYTF.